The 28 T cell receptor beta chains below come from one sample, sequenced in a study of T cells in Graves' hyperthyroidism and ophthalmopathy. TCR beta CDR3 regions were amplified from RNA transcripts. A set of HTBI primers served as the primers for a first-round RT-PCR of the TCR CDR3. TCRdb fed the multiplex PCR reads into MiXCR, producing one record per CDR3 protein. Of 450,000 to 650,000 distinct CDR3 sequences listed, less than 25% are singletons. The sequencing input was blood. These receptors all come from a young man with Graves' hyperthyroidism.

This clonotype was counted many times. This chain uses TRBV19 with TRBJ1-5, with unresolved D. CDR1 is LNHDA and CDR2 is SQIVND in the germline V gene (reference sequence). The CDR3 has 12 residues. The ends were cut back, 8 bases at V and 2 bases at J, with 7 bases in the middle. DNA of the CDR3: TGTGCCAGTCACCAGGGCAATCAGCCCCAGCATTTT. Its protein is CASHQGNQPQHF.

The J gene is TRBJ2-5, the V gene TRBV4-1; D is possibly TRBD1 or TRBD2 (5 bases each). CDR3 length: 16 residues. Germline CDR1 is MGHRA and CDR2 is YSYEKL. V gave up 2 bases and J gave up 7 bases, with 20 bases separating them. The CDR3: CASSQPRDRPIATQYF. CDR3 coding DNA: TGCGCCAGCAGCCAACCCCGGGACCGCCCAATTGCGACCCAGTACTTC.

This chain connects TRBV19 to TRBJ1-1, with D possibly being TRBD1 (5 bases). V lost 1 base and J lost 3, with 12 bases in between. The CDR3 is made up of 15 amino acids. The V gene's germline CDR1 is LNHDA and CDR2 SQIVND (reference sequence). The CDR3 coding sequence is TGTGCCAGTAGTATAGCGGGGGTTGGTGACACTGAAGCTTTCTTT. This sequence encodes CASSIAGVGDTEAFF.

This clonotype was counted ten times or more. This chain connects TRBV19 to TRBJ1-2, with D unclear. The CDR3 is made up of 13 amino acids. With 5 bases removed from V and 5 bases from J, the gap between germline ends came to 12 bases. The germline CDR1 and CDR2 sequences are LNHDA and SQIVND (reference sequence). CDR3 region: CASSAAVGYGYTF. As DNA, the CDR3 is TGTGCCAGTAGTGCGGCGGTGGGGTATGGCTACACCTTC.

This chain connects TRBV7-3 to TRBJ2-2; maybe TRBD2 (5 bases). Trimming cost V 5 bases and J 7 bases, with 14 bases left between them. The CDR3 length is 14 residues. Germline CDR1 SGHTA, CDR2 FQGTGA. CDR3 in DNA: TGTGCCAGCAGCCCCCAGACTACGGGCGGGGAGCTGTTTTTT. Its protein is CASSPQTTGGELFF.

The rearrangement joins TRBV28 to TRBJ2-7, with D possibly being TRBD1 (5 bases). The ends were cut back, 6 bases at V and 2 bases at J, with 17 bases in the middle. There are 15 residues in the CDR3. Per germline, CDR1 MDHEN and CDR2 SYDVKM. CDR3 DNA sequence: TGTGCCAGCAGGACGATTCAGGGTACCCCCTACGAGCAGTACTTC. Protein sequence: CASRTIQGTPYEQYF.

CDR3 sequence: CAGGRGSSYEQYV. CDR3 sequence (DNA): TGTGCCGGGGGACGCGGTAGCTCCTACGAGCAGTACGTC. This chain uses TRBV19 with TRBJ2-7, with D perhaps matching TRBD1 or TRBD2 (5 bases each). V gave up 11 bases and J gave up 0 bases, with 14 bases separating them. The germline V gene encodes CDR1 LNHDA and CDR2 SQIVND (reference sequence). This CDR3 comprises 13 residues.

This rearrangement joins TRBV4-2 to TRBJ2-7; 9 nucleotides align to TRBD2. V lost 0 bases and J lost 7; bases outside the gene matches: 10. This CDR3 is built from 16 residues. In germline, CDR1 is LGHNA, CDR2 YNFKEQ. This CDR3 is CASSQESAGGPREQYF. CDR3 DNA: TGTGCCAGCAGCCAAGAATCGGCGGGGGGGCCTAGGGAGCAGTACTTC.

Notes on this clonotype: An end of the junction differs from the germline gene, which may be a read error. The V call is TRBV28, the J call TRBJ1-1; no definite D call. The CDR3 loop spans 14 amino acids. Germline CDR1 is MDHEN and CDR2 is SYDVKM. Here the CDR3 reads CASLNQSARPDAFF. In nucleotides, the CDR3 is TGTGCCAGCCTTAACCAGTCTGCACGGCCTGATGCTTTCTTT. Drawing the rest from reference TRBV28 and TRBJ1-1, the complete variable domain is DVKVTQSSRYLVKRTGEKVFLECVQDMDHENMFWYRQDPGLGLRLIYFSYDVKMKEKGDIPEGYSVSREKKERFSLILESASTNQTSMYLCASLNQSARPDAFFGQGTRLTVV.

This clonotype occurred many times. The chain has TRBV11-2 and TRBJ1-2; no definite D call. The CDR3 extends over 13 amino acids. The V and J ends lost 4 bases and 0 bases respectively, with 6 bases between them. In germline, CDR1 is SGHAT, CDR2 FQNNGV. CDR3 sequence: CASSYGSNYGYTF. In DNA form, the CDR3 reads TGTGCCAGCAGCTATGGCTCTAACTATGGCTACACCTTC. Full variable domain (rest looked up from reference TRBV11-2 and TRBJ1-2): EAGVAQSPRYKIIEKRQSVAFWCNPISGHATLYWYQQILGQGPKLLIQFQNNGVVDDSQLPKDRFSAERLKGVDSTLKIQPAKLEDSAVYLCASSYGSNYGYTFGSGTRLTVV.

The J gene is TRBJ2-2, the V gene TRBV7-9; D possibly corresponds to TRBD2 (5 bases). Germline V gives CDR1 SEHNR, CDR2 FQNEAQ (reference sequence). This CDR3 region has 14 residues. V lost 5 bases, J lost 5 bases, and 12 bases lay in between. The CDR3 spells CASSEVPGTGELFF. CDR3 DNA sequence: TGTGCCAGCAGCGAAGTTCCGGGGACCGGGGAGCTGTTTTTT.

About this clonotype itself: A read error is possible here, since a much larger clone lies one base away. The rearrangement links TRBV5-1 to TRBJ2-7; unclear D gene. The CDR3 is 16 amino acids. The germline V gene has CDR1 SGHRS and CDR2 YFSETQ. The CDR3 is CASGLVLAVPPYEQYF. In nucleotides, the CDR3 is TGCGCCAGCGGCTTGGTGCTCGCGGTCCCCCCCTACGAGCAGTACTTC.

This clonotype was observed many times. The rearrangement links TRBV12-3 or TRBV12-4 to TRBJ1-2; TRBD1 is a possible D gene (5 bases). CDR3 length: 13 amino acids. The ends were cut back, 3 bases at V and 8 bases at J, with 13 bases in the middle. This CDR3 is CASSLAGSQGYTF. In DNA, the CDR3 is TGTGCCAGCAGTTTGGCAGGGAGTCAAGGCTACACCTTC.

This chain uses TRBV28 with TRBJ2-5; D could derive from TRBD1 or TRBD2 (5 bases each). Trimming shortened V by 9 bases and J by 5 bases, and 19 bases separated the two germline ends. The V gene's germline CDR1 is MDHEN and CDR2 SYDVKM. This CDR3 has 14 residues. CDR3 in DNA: TGTGCCAGTCGGGGCGGGCATGCTGTTGAGACCCAGTACTTC. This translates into CASRGGHAVETQYF.

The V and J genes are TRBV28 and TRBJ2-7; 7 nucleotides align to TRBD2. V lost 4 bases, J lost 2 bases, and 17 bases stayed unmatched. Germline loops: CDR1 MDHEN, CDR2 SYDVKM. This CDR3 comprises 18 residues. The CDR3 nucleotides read TGTGCCAGCAGTTCTCGCCTAAGCTCGGGAGGACCTCCCTACGAGCAGTACTTC. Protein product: CASSSRLSSGGPPYEQYF.

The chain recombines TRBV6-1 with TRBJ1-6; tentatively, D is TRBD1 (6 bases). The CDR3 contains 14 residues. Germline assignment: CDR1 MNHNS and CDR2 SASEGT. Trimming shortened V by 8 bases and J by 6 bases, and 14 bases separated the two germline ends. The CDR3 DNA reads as TGTGCCAGCCTGTCACAGGGTCCTAATTCACCCCTCCACTTT. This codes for CASLSQGPNSPLHF.

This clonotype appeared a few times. The CDR3 is CASSPQGRPRTDTQYF. The DNA of the CDR3 is TGTGCCAGCAGCCCCCAGGGACGCCCGCGCACAGATACGCAGTATTTT. The chain uses TRBV7-6 and TRBJ2-3, with D perhaps being TRBD1 or TRBD2 (5 bases each). Per the germline V gene, CDR1 is SGHVS and CDR2 is FNYEAQ. CDR3 length: 16 amino acids. Deletions cut 5 bases from V and 1 base from J, with 16 bases between.

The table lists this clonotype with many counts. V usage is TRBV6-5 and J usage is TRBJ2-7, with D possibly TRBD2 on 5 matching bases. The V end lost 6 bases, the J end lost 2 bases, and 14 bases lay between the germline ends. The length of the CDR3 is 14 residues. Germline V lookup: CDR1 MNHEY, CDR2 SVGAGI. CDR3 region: CASSLGWEPYEQYF. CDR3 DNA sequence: TGTGCCAGCAGCCTTGGGTGGGAGCCCTACGAGCAGTACTTC.

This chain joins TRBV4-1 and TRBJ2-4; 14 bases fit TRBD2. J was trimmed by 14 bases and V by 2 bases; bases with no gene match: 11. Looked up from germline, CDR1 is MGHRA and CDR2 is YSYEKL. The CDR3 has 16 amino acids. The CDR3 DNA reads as TGCGCCAGCAGCCAAACCGGGACTAGCGGGGGTGGCGGTAAGTACTTC. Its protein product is CASSQTGTSGGGGKYF.

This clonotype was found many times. The CDR3 coding sequence is TGTGCCAGCAGCGTATCCGGGGTACAAGAGACCCAGTACTTC. Protein product: CASSVSGVQETQYF. The chain joins TRBV9 to TRBJ2-5, with D tentatively TRBD2 (5 bases). V was cut by 1 base and J by 2 bases, with 9 bases left in between. This CDR3 region has 14 residues. Germline CDR1 SGDLS, CDR2 YYNGEE.

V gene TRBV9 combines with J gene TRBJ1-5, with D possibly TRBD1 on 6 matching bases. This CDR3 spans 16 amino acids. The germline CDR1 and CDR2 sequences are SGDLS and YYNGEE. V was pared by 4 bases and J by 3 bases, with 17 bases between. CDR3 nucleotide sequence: TGTGCCAGCAGCACGCTCCAGGGGAACATCAATCAGCCCCAGCATTTT. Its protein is CASSTLQGNINQPQHF.

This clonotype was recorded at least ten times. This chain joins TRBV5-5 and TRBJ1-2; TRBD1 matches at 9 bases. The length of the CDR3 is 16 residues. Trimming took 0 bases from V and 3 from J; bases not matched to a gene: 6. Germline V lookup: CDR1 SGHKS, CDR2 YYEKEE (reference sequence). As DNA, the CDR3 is TGTGCCAGCAGCTTGGTGTGGGACAGGGTTGACTATGGCTACACCTTC. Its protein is CASSLVWDRVDYGYTF. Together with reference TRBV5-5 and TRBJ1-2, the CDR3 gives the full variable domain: DAGVTQSPTHLIKTRGQQVTLRCSPISGHKSVSWYQQVLGQGPQFIFQYYEKEERGRGNFPDRFSARQFPNYSSELNVNALLLGDSALYLCASSLVWDRVDYGYTFGSGTRLTVV.

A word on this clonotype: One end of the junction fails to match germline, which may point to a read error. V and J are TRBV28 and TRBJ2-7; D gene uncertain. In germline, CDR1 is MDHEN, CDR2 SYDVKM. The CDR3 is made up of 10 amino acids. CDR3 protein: CASHDALWDF. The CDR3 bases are TGTGCCAGCCACGACGCCCTCTGGGACTTC.

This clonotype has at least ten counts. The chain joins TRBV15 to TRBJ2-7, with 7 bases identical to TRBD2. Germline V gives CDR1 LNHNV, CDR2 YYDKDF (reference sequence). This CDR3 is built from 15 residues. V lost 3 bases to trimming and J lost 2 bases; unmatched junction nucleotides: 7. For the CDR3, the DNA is TGTGCCACCAGCAGTAATCCGGGGGGTACCTACGAGCAGTACTTC. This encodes CATSSNPGGTYEQYF.

Here the CDR3 DNA reads TGCGCCAGCAGCTTGGACAGCCAGCAAGAGACCCAGTACTTC. As protein: CASSLDSQQETQYF. The chain carries TRBV5-1 and TRBJ2-5; D not resolved. This CDR3 is built from 14 residues. V lost 0 bases to trimming and J lost 2 bases, with 8 bases between them. Germline loops: CDR1 SGHRS, CDR2 YFSETQ.

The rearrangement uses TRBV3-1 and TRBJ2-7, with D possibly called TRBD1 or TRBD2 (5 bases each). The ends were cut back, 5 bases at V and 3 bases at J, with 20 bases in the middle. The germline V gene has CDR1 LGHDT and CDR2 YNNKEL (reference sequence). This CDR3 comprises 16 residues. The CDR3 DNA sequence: TGTGCCAGCAGCAACGGGGACGGGATAAAATTCTACGAGCAGTACTTC. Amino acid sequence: CASSNGDGIKFYEQYF.

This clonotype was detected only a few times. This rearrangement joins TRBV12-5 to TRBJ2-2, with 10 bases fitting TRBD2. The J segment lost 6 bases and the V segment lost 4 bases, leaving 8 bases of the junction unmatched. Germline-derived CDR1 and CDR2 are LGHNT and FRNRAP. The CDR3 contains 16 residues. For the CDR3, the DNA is TGTGCTAGTGGTTCTGGACTAGCGGTTACACCCGGGGAGCTGTTTTTT. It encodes CASGSGLAVTPGELFF. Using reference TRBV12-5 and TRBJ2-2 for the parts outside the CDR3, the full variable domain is DARVTQTPRHKVTEMGQEVTMRCQPILGHNTVFWYRQTMMQGLELLAYFRNRAPLDDSGMPKDRFSAEMPDATLATLKIQPSEPRDSAVYFCASGSGLAVTPGELFFGEGSRLTVL.

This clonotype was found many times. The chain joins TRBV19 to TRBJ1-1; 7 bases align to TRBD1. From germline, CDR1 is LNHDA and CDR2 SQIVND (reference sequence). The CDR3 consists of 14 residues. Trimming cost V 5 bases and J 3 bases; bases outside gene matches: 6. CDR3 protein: CASSALRGYTEAFF. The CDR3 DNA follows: TGTGCCAGTAGTGCCCTCAGGGGGTACACTGAAGCTTTCTTT.